This is a list of T cell receptor beta chains from one sample in a study of blood T cells in healthy people across ages. Each CDR3 protein gets one entry after TCRdb re-called the 5' RACE reads with MiXCR. This sample has about 1.5 million distinct CDR3 sequences, with roughly two fifths found just once. Material for sequencing was blood. The receptors originated from a woman aged 18-29 years in good health. Both conserved end residues are part of each CDR3. A D gene is named only where the DNA matches it firmly. The size of a clone is reported for some rows only, either as once, few or many, or as a class for expanded clones.

clone_size | d_call | j_call | v_call | cdr3_nt | cdr3_aa
. | TRBD1 | TRBJ2-1 | TRBV20-1 | TGCAGTGGAGAAACAGGGGGGTACAATGAGCAGTTCTTC | CSGETGGYNEQFF
few | TRBD1 | TRBJ1-2 | TRBV29-1 | TGCAGCGTGGGACAGGGGGCAGGCATCTATGGCTACACCTTC | CSVGQGAGIYGYTF
few | . | TRBJ1-1 | TRBV25-1 | TGTGCCAGCAGTGATATCGGGGGGCCGTACACTGAAGCTTTCTTT | CASSDIGGPYTEAFF
. | . | TRBJ1-5 | TRBV12-3/TRBV12-4 | TGTGCCGGCAGTTTTCAACCCCAGTACTCGGATCAGCCCCAGCATTTT | CAGSFQPQYSDQPQHF
few | . | TRBJ1-1 | TRBV10-2 | TGCGCCAGCAGTGAGCGATTGGGGCCGAACACTGAAGCTTTCTTT | CASSERLGPNTEAFF
. | . | TRBJ2-1 | TRBV4-3 | TGCGCCAGCAGCCCCGGGTCTAGTTTCTACAATGAGCAGTTCTTC | CASSPGSSFYNEQFF
. | . | TRBJ2-2 | TRBV11-2 | TGTGCCAGCCCTGAGTGGGCGGGGGAGCTGTTTTTT | CASPEWAGELFF
few | . | TRBJ2-3 | TRBV6-5 | TGTGCCAGCAGAACGATTCAACTAAGCACAGATACGCAGTATTTT | CASRTIQLSTDTQYF
. | . | TRBJ2-1 | TRBV28 | TGTGCCAGCTTACCCTTCTCCGGGACGAACTACAATGAGCAGTTCTTC | CASLPFSGTNYNEQFF
. | TRBD1 | TRBJ2-7 | TRBV28 | TGTGCCAGCGACAGGGGAGGCAACGAGCAGTACTTC | CASDRGGNEQYF
once | TRBD1 | TRBJ2-5 | TRBV20-1 | TGCAGTGCAACCGGGACAGGGGGAATCCAGTACTTC | CSATGTGGIQYF
. | . | TRBJ2-5 | TRBV15 | TGTGCCACCAGCAGTAGGTGGGGGGCAGAGACCCAGTACTTC | CATSSRWGAETQYF
. | TRBD1 | TRBJ1-2 | TRBV7-9 | TGTGCCAGCAGCTTAGCGGCGACAGGGGGTGACTACACCTTC | CASSLAATGGDYTF
few | . | TRBJ2-5 | TRBV4-3 | TGCGCCAGCAGCCAAGTACCGCACATTTCAAACAATGAGCAGTACTTC | CASSQVPHISNNEQYF
. | . | TRBJ1-2 | TRBV30 | TGTGCCTGGAGTGTACTTGTTTCCGTCTTCTATGGCTACACCTTC | CAWSVLVSVFYGYTF
. | TRBD2 | TRBJ2-1 | TRBV10-3 | TGTGCCACGCAGCATCGGGAGGGGAGGACGGGATCCTACAATGAGCAGTTCTTC | CATQHREGRTGSYNEQFF
. | TRBD1 | TRBJ2-3 | TRBV5-1 | TGCGCCAGCAGAGGGGACAGCAACACAGATACGCAGTATTTT | CASRGDSNTDTQYF
few | . | TRBJ2-3 | TRBV27 | TGTGCCAGCAGATCCTGGTCAGATACGCAGTATTTT | CASRSWSDTQYF
. | TRBD2 | TRBJ2-7 | TRBV7-2 | TGTGCCAGCAGCTTAGCCTTTAGCGGGGGGCCCTACAATGAGCAGTACTTC | CASSLAFSGGPYNEQYF
. | . | TRBJ1-1 | TRBV5-1 | TGCGCCAGCAGCTTGGATCGGGGCTGGGCTTTCTTT | CASSLDRGWAFF
. | TRBD2 | TRBJ2-3 | TRBV7-2 | TGTGCCAGCAGCTTCCGAGCGGGGGAGGGTACGCAGTATTTT | CASSFRAGEGTQYF
. | TRBD1 | TRBJ1-2 | TRBV27 | TGTGCCAGCAGTATACAGGGGAGAGCTTCAGGCTACACCTTC | CASSIQGRASGYTF
. | TRBD1 | TRBJ1-4 | TRBV6-1 | TGTGCCAGCGGCCGGGACAGGGTCACCGAAAAACTGTTTTTT | CASGRDRVTEKLFF
few | . | TRBJ2-5 | TRBV6-5 | TGTGCCTCCCATGCGTGGGGGGAAGAGACCCAGTACTTC | CASHAWGEETQYF
. | TRBD2 | TRBJ2-1 | TRBV5-1 | TGCGCCAGCAGCCCGGGGACTAGCGGGAGAGATGATCAGTTCTTC | CASSPGTSGRDDQFF
few | . | TRBJ2-7 | TRBV20-1 | TGCAGTGCTGGAGGACCTTGGGGTCTCACCTACGAGCAGTACTTC | CSAGGPWGLTYEQYF
few | . | TRBJ2-7 | TRBV9 | TGTGCCAGCAGCCCCCGGGATTGGACTGGCTACAATGAGCAGTACTTC | CASSPRDWTGYNEQYF
few | . | TRBJ1-2 | TRBV29-1 | TGCAGCGTCCCCATCTTCCAGGGAGGTGGTGGCTACACCTTC | CSVPIFQGGGGYTF
. | TRBD1 | TRBJ1-5 | TRBV7-8 | TGTGCCAGCAGCTTAGCTGGGACAGGGGCCCACCAGCCCCAGCATTTT | CASSLAGTGAHQPQHF
few | . | TRBJ2-4 | TRBV4-1 | TGCGCCAGCAGCCAAGATCTTGCCGGGTGGGGAAACATTCAGTACTTC | CASSQDLAGWGNIQYF
. | . | TRBJ1-5 | TRBV6-5 | TGTGCCAGCGCGGGGAACGGCAATCAGCCCCAGCATTTT | CASAGNGNQPQHF
. | . | TRBJ1-3 | TRBV28 | TGTGCCAGCAGGGAGGGCCAGTCTGGAAACACCATATATTTT | CASREGQSGNTIYF
. | TRBD2 | TRBJ2-3 | TRBV12-3/TRBV12-4 | TGTGCCAGCAGGCCGGGACTAGCGGGGGGAAACACAGATACGCAGTATTTT | CASRPGLAGGNTDTQYF
. | TRBD2 | TRBJ2-7 | TRBV27 | TGTGCCAGCAGTTTAATCGGACTAGCGGGCCTCTCGCAGTACTTC | CASSLIGLAGLSQYF
once | TRBD1 | TRBJ1-6 | TRBV15 | TGTGCCACCAGTCCGGGACAGGGGAATTCACCCCTCCACTTT | CATSPGQGNSPLHF